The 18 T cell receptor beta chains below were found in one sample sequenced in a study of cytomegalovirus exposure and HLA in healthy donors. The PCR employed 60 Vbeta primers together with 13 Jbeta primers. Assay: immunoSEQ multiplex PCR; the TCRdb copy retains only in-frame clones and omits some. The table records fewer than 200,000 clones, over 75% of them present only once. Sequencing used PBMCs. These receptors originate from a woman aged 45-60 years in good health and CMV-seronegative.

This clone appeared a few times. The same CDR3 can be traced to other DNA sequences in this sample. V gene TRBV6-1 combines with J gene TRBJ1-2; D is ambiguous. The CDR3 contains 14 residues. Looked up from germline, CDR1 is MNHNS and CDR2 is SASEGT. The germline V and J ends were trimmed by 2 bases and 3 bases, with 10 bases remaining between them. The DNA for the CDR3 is TGTGCCAGCAGTGAAAGACGGAGAGACTATGGCTACACCTTC. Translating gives CASSERRRDYGYTF.

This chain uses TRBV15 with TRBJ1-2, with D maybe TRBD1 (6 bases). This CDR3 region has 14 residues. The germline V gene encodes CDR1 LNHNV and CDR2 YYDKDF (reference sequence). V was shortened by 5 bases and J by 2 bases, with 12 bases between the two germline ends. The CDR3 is CATSPRTGNYGYTF. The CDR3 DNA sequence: TGTGCCACCAGCCCTCGTACAGGGAACTATGGCTACACCTTC.

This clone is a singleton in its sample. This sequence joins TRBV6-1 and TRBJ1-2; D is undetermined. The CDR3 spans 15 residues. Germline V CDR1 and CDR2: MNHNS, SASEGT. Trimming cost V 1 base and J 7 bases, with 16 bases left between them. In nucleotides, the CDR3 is TGTGCCAGCAGTGAAGATGGATCCCTCAGCGGTGGCTACACCTTC. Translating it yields CASSEDGSLSGGYTF.

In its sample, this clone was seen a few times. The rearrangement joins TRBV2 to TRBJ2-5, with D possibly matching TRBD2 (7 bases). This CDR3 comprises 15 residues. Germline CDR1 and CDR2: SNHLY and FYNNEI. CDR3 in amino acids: CAIKKGGTYQETQYF. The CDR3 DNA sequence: TGTGCGATCAAAAAGGGGGGGACGTACCAAGAGACCCAGTACTTC.

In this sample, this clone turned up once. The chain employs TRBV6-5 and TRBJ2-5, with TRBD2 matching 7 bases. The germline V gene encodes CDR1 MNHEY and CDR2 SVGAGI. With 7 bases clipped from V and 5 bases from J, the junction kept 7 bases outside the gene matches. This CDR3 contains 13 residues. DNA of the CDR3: TGTGCCAGCACCTCTCGGGGGGAGGAGACCCAGTACTTC. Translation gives CASTSRGEETQYF.

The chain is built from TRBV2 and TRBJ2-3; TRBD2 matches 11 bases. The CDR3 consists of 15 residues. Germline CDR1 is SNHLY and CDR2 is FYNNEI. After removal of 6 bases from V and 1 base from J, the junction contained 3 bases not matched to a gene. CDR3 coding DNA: TGTGCCAGCAGCCGGACTAGCGGGCGCACAGATACGCAGTATTTT. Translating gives CASSRTSGRTDTQYF.

CDR3 protein: CASSAGAGTGISTEAFF. CDR3 DNA sequence: TGCGCCAGCAGCGCCGGGGCCGGGACAGGGATATCCACTGAAGCTTTCTTT. The genes are TRBV5-1 and TRBJ1-1, with 9 bases identical to TRBD1. The CDR3 covers 17 residues. CDR1 and CDR2 from the germline V gene are SGHRS and YFSETQ. V shed 4 bases and J 4 bases; nucleotides not matched to a gene: 14.

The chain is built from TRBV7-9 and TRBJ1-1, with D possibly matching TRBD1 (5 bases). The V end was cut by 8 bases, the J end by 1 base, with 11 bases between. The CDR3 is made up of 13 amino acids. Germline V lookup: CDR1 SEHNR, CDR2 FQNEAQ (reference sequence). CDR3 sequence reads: CASCSQGNTEAFF. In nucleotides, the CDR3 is TGTGCCAGCTGCTCGCAGGGGAACACTGAAGCTTTCTTT. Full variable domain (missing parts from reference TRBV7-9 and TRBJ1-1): DTGVSQNPRHKITKRGQNVTFRCDPISEHNRLYWYRQTLGQGPEFLTYFQNEAQLEKSRLLSDRFSAERPKGSFSTLEIQRTEQGDSAMYLCASCSQGNTEAFFGQGTRLTVV.

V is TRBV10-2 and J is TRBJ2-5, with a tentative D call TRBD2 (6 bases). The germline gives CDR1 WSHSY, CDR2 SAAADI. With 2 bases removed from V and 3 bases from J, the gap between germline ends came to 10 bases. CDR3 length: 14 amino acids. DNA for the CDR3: TGCGCCAGCAGTGAGCCTCGGAGGGAAGAGACCCAGTACTTC. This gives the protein CASSEPRREETQYF.

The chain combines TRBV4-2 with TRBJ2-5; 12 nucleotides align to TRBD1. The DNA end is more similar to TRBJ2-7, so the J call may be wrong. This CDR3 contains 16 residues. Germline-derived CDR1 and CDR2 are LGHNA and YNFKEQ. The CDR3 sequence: CASSQMSGQGAYEQYF. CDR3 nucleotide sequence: TGTGCCAGCAGCCAAATGTCGGGACAGGGGGCTTACGAGCAGTACTTC.

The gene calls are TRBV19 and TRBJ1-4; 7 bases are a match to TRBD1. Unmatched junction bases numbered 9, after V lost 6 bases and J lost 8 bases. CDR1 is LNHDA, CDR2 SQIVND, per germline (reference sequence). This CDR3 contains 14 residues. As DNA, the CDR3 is TGTGCCAGTAGGCGGGACAGCGTTGACGAAAAACTGTTTTTT. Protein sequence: CASRRDSVDEKLFF.

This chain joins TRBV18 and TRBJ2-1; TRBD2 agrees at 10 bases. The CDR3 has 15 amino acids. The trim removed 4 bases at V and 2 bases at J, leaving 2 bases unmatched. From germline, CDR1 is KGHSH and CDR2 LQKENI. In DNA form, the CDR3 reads TGTGCCAGCTCACAAAGCGGGGGGGCCTACAATGAGCAGTTCTTC. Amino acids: CASSQSGGAYNEQFF.

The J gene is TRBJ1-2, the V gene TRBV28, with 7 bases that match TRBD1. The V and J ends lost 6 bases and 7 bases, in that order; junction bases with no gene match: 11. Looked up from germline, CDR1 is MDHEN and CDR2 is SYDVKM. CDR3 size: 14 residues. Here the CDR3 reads CASSNGGRGTGYTF. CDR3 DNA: TGTGCCAGCAGCAATGGAGGCAGGGGGACTGGCTACACCTTC.

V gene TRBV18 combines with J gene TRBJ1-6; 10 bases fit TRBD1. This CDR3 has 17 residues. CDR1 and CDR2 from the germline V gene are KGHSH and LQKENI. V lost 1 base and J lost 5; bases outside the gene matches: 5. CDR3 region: CASSPRGQGDNNSPLHF. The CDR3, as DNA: TGTGCCAGCTCACCACGCGGACAGGGGGACAATAATTCACCCCTCCACTTT.

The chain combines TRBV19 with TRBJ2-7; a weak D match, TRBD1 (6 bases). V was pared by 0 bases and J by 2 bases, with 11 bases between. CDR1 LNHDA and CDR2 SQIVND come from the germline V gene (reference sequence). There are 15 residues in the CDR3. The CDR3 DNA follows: TGTGCCAGTAGTATAGAGCAGGGGACCCCCTACGAGCAGTACTTC. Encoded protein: CASSIEQGTPYEQYF. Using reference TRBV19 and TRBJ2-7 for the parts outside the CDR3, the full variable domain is DGGITQSPKYLFRKEGQNVTLSCEQNLNHDAMYWYRQDPGQGLRLIYYSQIVNDFQKGDIAEGYSVSREKKESFPLTVTSAQKNPTAFYLCASSIEQGTPYEQYFGPGTRLTVT.

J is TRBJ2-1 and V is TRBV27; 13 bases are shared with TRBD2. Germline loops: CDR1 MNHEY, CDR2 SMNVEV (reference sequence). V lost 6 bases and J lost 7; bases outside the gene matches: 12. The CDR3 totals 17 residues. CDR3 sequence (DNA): TGTGCCAGCAGCTGGACTAGCGGGAGATTTGGGGCGAATGAGCAGTTCTTC. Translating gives CASSWTSGRFGANEQFF.

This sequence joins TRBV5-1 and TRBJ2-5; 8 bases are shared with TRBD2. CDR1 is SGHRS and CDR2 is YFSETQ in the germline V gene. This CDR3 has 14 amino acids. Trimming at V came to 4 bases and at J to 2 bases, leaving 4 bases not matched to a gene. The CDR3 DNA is TGCGCCAGCAGCCAGACTAGCGTTCAAGAGACCCAGTACTTC. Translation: CASSQTSVQETQYF.

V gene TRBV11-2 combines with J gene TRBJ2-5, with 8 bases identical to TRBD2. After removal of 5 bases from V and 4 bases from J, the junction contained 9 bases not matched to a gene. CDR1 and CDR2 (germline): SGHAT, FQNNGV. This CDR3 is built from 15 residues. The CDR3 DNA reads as TGTGCCAGCAGCCCGGACTTAGCGGGGTCAGAGACCCAGTACTTC. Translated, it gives CASSPDLAGSETQYF.